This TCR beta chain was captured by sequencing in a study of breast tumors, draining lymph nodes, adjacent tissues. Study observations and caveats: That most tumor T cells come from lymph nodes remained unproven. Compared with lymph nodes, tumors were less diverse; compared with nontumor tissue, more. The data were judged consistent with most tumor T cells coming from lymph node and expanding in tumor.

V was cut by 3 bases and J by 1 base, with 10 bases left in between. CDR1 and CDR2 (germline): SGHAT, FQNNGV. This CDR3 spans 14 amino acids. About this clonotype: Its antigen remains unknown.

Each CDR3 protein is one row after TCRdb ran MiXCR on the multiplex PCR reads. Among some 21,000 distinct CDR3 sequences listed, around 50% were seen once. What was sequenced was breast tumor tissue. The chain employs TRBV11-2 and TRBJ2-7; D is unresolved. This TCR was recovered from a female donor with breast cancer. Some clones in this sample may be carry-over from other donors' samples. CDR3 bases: TGTGCCAGCAGCTTGGCCCCAGCATCCTACGAGCAGTACTTC. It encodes CASSLAPASYEQYF. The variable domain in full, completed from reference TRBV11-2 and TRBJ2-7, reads EAGVAQSPRYKIIEKRQSVAFWCNPISGHATLYWYQQILGQGPKLLIQFQNNGVVDDSQLPKDRFSAERLKGVDSTLKIQPAKLEDSAVYLCASSLAPASYEQYFGPGTRLTVT.